This TCR beta chain was captured in a study of Ad26.COV2.S vaccination and SARS-CoV-2 variants. Trimming took 5 bases from V and 4 from J, leaving 16 bases between them. The length of the CDR3 is 14 residues. Germline V CDR1 and CDR2: SGHNT, YYREEE (reference sequence). Clones were read by immunoSEQ multiplex PCR, and TCRdb kept only the in-frame ones, dropping some. The data show fewer than 900,000 clones, with around 90% seen just once and about 1.5% held by the top ten. Treatment noted: approximately 18 received Ad26.COV2.S at low or high dose, single or two shots; roughly 5 received placebo; per-sample allocation not given. Following the first vaccine or placebo injection, samples were taken on day 63.

The receptor comes from a person between 18 and 59 years old who received the Ad26.COV2.S COVID-19 vaccine or a placebo. The chain has TRBV5-4 and TRBJ2-7; TRBD2 is a possible D gene (5 bases). The sample here was peripheral blood, taken in a trial of Ad26.COV2.S vaccine versus placebo. The CDR3 nucleotides read TGTGCCAGCAGTTCGGGGTTTCTCCCTTACGAGCAGTACTTC. Amino acid sequence: CASSSGFLPYEQYF. Based on the CDR3 plus reference TRBV5-4 and TRBJ2-7, the full variable domain is ETGVTQSPTHLIKTRGQQVTLRCSSQSGHNTVSWYQQALGQGPQFIFQYYREEENGRGNFPPRFSGLQFPNYSSELNVNALELDDSALYLCASSSGFLPYEQYFGPGTRLTVT.